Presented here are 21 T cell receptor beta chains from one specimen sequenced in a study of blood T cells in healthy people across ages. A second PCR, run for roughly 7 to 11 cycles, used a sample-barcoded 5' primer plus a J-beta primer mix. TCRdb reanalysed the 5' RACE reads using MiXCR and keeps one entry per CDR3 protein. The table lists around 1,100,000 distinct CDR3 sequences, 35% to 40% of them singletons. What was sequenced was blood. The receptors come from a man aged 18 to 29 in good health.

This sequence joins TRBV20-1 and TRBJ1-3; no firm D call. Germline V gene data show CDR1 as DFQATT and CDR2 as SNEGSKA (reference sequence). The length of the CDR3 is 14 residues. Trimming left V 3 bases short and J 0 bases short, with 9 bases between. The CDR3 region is CSARDASSGNTIYF. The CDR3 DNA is TGCAGTGCTAGGGACGCTAGCTCTGGAAACACCATATATTTT.

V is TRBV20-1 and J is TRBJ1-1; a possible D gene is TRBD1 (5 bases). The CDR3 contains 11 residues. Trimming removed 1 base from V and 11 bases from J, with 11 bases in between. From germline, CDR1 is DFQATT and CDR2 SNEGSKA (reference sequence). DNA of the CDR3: TGCAGTGCTAGAGGGAAGGGGTTCGCTTTCTTT. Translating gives CSARGKGFAFF.

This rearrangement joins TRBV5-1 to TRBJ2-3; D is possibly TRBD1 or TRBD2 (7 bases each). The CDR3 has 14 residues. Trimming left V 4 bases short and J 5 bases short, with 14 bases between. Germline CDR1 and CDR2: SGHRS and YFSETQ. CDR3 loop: CASSGGGGEDTQYF. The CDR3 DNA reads TGCGCCAGCAGCGGGGGAGGGGGCGAAGATACGCAGTATTTT.

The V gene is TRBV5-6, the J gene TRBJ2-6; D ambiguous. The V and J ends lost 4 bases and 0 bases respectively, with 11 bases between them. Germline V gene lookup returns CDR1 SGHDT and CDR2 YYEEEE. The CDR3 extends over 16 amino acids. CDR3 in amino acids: CASSPTADSGANVLTF. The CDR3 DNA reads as TGTGCCAGCAGCCCGACGGCTGACTCTGGGGCCAACGTCCTGACTTTC.

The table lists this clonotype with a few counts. This CDR3 is CASSLQGGIGTGSSYEQYF. CDR3 bases: TGCGCCAGCAGCCTTCAGGGCGGTATTGGGACAGGGAGTTCCTACGAGCAGTACTTC. The chain employs TRBV5-1 and TRBJ2-7, with TRBD1 identical over 9 bases. The germline gives CDR1 SGHRS, CDR2 YFSETQ. This CDR3 comprises 19 residues. After removal of 4 bases from V and 1 base from J, the junction contained 18 bases not matched to a gene.

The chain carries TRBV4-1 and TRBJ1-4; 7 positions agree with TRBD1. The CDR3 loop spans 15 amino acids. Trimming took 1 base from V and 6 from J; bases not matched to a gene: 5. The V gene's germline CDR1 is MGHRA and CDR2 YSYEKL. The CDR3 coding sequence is TGCGCCAGCAGCCAAGGCGAGGGGGCTGATGAAAAACTGTTTTTT. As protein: CASSQGEGADEKLFF.

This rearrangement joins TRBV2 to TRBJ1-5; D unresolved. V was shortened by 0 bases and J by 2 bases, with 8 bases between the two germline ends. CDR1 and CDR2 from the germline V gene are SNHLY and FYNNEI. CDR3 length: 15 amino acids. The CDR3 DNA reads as TGTGCCAGCAGTGAAGCTCTGGCAGGCAATCAGCCCCAGCATTTT. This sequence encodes CASSEALAGNQPQHF.

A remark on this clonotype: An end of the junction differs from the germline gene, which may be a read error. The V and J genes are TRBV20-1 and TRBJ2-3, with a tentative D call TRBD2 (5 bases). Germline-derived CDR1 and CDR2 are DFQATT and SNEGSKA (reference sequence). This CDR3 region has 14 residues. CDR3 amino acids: CSTRDSRATDTQYF. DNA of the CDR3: TGCAGTACTAGAGATTCGCGAGCGACAGATACGCAGTATTTT.

Written as DNA, the CDR3 is TGCGCCAGCCGACTCCGTCGGGGGCCAGGAGAGACCCAGTACTTC. Translating it yields CASRLRRGPGETQYF. This chain joins TRBV5-1 and TRBJ2-5; D may be TRBD1 or TRBD2 (6 bases each). V lost 7 bases to trimming and J lost 4 bases, with 20 bases between them. The V gene's germline CDR1 is SGHRS and CDR2 YFSETQ. The CDR3 has 15 amino acids. The whole variable domain, filled in from reference TRBV5-1 and TRBJ2-5, reads KAGVTQTPRYLIKTRGQQVTLSCSPISGHRSVSWYQQTPGQGLQFLFEYFSETQRNKGNFPGRFSGRQFSNSRSEMNVSTLELGDSALYLCASRLRRGPGETQYFGPGTRLLVL.

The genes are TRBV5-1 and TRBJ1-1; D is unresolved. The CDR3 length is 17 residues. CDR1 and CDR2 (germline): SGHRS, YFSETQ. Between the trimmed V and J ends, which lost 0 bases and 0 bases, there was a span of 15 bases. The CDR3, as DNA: TGCGCCAGCAGCTTGGCCGGTCTTCGGGTAATGAACACTGAAGCTTTCTTT. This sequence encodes CASSLAGLRVMNTEAFF.

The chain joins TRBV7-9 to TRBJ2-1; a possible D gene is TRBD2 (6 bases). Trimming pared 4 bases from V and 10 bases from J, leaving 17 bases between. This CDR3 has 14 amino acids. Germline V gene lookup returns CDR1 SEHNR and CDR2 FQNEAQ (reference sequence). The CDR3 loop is CASSWDRERNEQFF. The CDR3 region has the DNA TGTGCCAGCAGCTGGGACCGGGAGCGGAACGAGCAGTTCTTC.

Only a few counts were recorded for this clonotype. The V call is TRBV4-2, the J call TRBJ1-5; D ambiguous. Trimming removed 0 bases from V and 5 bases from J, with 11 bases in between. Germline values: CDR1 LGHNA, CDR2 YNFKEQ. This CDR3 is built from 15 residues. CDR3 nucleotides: TGTGCCAGCAGCCAAGAACCCGGGAGGGATCAGCCCCAGCATTTT. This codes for CASSQEPGRDQPQHF.

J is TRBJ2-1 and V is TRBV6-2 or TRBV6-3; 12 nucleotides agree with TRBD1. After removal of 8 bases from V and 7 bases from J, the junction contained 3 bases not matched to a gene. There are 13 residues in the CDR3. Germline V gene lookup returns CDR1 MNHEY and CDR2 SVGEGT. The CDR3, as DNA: TGTGCCAGCGGGACAGGGGGCCGGAATGAGCAGTTCTTC. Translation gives CASGTGGRNEQFF.

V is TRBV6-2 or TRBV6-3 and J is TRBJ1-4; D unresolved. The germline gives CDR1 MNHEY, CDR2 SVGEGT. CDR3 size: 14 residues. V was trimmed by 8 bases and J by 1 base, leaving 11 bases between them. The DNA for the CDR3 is TGTGCCAGCGGTACGGGCGGAACTAATGAAAAACTGTTTTTT. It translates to CASGTGGTNEKLFF.

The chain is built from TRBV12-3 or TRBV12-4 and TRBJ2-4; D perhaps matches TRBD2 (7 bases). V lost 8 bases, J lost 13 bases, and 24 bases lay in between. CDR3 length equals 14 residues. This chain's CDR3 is CASRRSGTNNEQYF. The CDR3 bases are TGTGCCAGCCGACGCAGCGGGACAAACAATGAGCAGTACTTC.

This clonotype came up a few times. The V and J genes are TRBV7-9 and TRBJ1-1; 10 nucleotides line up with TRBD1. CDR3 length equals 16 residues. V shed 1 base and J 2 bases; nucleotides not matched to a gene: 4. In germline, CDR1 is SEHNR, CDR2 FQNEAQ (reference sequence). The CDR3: CASSLGGTGENTEAFF. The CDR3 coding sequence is TGTGCCAGCAGCTTAGGGGGGACAGGGGAAAACACTGAAGCTTTCTTT.

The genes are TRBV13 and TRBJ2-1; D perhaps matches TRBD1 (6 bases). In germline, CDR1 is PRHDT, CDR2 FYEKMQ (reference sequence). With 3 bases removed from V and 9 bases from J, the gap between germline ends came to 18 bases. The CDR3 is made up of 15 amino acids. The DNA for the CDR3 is TGTGCCAGCAGCTTTGCGGAACAGGGAGCCGCTGAGCAGTTCTTC. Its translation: CASSFAEQGAAEQFF.

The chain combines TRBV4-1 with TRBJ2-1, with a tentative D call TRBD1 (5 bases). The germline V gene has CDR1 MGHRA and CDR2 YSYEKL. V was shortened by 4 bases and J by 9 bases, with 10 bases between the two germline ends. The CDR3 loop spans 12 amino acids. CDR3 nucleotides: TGCGCCAGCAGCCTCTGGGGCGGTGAGCAGTTCTTC. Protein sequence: CASSLWGGEQFF.

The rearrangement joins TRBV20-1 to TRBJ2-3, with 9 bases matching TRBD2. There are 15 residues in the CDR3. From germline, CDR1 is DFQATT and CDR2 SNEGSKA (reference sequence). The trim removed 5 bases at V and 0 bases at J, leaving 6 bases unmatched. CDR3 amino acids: CSAGQTSGSTDTQYF. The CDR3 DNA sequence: TGCAGTGCTGGCCAGACTAGCGGTAGCACAGATACGCAGTATTTT.

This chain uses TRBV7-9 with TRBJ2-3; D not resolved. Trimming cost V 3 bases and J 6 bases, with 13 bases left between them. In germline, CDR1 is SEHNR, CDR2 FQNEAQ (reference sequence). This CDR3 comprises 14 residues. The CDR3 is CASSFVSIADTQYF. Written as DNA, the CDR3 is TGTGCCAGCAGCTTTGTTTCCATCGCGGATACGCAGTATTTT.

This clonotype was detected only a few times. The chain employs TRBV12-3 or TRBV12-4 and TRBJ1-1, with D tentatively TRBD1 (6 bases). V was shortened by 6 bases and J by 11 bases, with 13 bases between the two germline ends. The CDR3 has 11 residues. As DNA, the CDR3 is TGTGCCAGCAGCCTCACAGGGAGGGCTTTCTTT. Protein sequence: CASSLTGRAFF.